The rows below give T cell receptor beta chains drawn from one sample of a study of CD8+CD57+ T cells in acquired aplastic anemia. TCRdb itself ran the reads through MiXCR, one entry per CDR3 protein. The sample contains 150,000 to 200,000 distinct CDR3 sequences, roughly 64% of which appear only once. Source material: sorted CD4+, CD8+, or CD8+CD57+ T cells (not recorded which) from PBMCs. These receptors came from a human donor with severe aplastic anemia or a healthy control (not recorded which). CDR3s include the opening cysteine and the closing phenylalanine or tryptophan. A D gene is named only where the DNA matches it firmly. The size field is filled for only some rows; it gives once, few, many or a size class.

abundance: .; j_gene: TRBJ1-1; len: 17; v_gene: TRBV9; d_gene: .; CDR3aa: CASPSAGGANMNTEAFF; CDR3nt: TGTGCCAGCCCGTCAGCCGGGGGGGCCAACATGAACACTGAAGCTTTCTTT
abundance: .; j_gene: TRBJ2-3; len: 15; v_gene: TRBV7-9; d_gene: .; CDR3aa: CASSLTLASTDTQYF; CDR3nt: TGTGCCAGCAGCTTGACACTCGCTAGCACAGATACGCAGTATTTT
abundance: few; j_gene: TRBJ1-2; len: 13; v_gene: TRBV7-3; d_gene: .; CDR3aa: CASSLDRKYGYTF; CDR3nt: TGTGCCAGCAGCTTAGACAGAAAGTATGGCTACACCTTC
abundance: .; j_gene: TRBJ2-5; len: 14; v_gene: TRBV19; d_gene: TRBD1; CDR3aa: CASSFGQGGETQYF; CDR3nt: TGTGCTAGCAGCTTCGGACAGGGCGGAGAGACCCAGTACTTC
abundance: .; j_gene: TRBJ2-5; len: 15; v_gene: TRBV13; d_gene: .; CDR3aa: CASSIWDGGGETQYF; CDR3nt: TGTGCCAGCAGCATCTGGGACGGAGGGGGTGAGACCCAGTACTTC
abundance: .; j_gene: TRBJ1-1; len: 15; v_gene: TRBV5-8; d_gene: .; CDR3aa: CASSLGTVVGTEAFF; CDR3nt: TGTGCCAGCAGCTTGGGGACAGTGGTCGGCACTGAAGCTTTCTTT
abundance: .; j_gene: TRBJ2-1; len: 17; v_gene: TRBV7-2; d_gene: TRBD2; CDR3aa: CASSLAGLAGANNEQFF; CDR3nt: TGTGCCAGCAGCTTAGCGGGGTTAGCGGGGGCCAACAATGAGCAGTTCTTC
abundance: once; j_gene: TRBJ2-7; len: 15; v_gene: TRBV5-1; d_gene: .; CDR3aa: CASSLDVAVTYEQYF; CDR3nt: TGCGCCAGCAGCTTGGATGTAGCGGTTACCTACGAGCAGTACTTC
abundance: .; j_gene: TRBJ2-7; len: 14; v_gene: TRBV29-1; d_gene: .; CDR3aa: CSVEGGSETYEQYF; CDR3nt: TGCAGCGTTGAAGGCGGCAGCGAAACCTACGAGCAGTACTTC
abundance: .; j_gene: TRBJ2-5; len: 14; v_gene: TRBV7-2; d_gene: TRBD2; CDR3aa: CASSWGGYQETQYF; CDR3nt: TGTGCCAGCAGCTGGGGGGGGTACCAAGAGACCCAGTACTTC
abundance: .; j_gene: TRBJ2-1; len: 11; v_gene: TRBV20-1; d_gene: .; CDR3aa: CSANVHNEQFF; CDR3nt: TGCAGTGCCAACGTCCACAATGAGCAGTTCTTC
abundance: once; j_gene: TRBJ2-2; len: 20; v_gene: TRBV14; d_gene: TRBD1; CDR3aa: CASSLKPTGGDYGYTGELFF; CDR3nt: TGTGCCAGCAGCCTCAAACCTACAGGGGGCGATTATGGCTACACCGGGGAGCTGTTTTTT
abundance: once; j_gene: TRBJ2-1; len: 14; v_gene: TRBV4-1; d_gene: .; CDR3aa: CASSQDSRANEQFF; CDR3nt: TGCGCCAGCAGCCAAGACTCCAGGGCCAATGAGCAGTTCTTC
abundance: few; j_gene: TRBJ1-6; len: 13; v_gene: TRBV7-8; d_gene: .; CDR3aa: CASSPAVFTPLHF; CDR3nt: TGTGCCAGCAGCCCGGCTGTATTCACTCCCCTCCACTTT
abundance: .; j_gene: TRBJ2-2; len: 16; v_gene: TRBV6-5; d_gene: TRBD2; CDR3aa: CASSRGGGTNTGELFF; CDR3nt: TGTGCCAGCAGTCGGGGGGGGGGTACGAACACCGGGGAGCTGTTTTTT
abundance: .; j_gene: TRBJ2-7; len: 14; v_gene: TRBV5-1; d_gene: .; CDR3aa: CASSFGGGENEQYF; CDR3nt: TGCGCCAGCAGCTTCGGAGGGGGCGAGAACGAGCAGTACTTC
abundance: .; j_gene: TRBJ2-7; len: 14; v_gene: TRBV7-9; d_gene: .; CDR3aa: CASSPAGRQREQYF; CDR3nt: TGTGCCAGCAGCCCCGCGGGCCGGCAGCGCGAGCAGTACTTC
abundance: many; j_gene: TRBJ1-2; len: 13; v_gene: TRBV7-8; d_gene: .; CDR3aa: CASRGPANYGYTF; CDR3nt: TGTGCCAGCAGAGGCCCCGCTAACTATGGCTACACCTTC
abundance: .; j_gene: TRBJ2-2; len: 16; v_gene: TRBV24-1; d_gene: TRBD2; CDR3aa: CATSDPGGSPTGELFF; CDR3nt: TGTGCCACCAGTGACCCTGGCGGGAGTCCAACCGGGGAGCTGTTTTTT
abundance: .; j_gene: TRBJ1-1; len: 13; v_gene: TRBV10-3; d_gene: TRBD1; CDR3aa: CAIRGQGWSEAFF; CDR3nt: TGTGCCATCAGGGGACAGGGTTGGTCTGAAGCTTTCTTT
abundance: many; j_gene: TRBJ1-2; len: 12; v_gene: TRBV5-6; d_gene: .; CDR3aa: CASSPGPLGYTF; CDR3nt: TGTGCCAGCAGCCCGGGGCCCTTAGGCTACACCTTC
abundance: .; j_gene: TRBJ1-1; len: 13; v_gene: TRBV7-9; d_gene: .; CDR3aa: CASSLVQNTEAFF; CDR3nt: TGTGCCAGCAGCTTGGTACAGAACACTGAAGCTTTCTTT